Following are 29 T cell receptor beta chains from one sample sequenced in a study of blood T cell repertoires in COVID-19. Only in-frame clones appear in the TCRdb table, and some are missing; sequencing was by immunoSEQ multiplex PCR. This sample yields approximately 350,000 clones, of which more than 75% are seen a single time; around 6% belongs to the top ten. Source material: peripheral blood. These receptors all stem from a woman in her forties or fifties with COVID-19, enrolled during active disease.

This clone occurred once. The CDR3 is CASSFIAGGPRNEQFF. The CDR3 region has the DNA TGTGCCAGCAGCTTCATAGCGGGAGGGCCGAGGAATGAGCAGTTCTTC. The chain employs TRBV9 and TRBJ2-1; 11 nucleotides line up with TRBD2. This CDR3 contains 16 residues. J gave up 7 bases and V 4 bases, and 10 bases lay outside the gene matches. Germline V lookup: CDR1 SGDLS, CDR2 YYNGEE.

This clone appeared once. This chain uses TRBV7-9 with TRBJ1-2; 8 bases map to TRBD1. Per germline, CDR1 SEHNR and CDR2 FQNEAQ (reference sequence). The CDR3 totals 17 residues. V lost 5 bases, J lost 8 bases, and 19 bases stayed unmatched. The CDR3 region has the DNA TGTGCCAGCAGCCCCCCGGGGCCAGGGGGCTCGGAACGGGGCTACACCTTC. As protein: CASSPPGPGGSERGYTF.

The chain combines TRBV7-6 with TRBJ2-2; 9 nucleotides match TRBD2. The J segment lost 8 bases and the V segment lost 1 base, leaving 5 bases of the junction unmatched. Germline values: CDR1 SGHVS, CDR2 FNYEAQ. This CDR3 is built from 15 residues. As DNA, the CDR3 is TGTGCCAGCAGCTTAGGGACTAGCGTCAGTGGGGAGCTGTTTTTT. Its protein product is CASSLGTSVSGELFF.

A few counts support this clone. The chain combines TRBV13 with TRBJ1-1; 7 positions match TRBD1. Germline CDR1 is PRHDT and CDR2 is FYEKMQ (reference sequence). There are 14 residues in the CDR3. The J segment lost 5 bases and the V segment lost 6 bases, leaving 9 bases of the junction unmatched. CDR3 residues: CASRLQGSGTEAFF. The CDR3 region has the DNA TGTGCCAGCAGGCTACAGGGGAGCGGGACTGAAGCTTTCTTT.

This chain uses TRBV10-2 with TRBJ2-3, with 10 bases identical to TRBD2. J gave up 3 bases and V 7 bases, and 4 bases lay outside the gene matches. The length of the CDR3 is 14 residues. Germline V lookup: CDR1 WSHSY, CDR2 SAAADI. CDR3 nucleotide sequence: TGCGCCAGCATCCTAGCGGGAGTGACAGATACGCAGTATTTT. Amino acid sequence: CASILAGVTDTQYF.

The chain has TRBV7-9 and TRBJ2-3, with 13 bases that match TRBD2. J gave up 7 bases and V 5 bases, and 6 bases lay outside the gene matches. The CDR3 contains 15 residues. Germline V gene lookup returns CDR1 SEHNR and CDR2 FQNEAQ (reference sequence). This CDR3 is CASSHRTSGSYTQYF. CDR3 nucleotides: TGTGCCAGCAGCCACCGGACTAGCGGGAGTTATACGCAGTATTTT.

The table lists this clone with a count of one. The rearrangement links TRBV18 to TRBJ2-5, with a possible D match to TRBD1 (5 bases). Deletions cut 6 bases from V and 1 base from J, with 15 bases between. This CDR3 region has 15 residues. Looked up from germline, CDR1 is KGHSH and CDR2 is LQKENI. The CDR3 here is CASSQRTGIQETQYF. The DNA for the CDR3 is TGTGCCAGCTCGCAAAGAACAGGAATCCAAGAGACCCAGTACTTC. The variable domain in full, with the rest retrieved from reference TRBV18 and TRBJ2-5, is NAGVMQNPRHLVRRRGQEARLRCSPMKGHSHVYWYRQLPEEGLKFMVYLQKENIIDESGMPKERFSAEFPKEGPSILRIQQVVRGDSAAYFCASSQRTGIQETQYFGPGTRLLVL.

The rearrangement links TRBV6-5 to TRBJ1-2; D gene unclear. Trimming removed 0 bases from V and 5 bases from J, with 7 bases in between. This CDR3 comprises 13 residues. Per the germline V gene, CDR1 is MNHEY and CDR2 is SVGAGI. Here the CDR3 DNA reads TGTGCCAGCAGTTACTCGCGTTGGTATGGCTACACCTTC. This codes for CASSYSRWYGYTF.

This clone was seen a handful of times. The CDR3 spells CASSLKMDGGSYEQYF. The CDR3 nucleotides are TGCGCCAGCAGCTTGAAGATGGACGGAGGCTCCTACGAGCAGTACTTC. The chain has TRBV5-1 and TRBJ2-7; a possible D gene is TRBD2 (5 bases). V shed 1 base and J shed 0 bases, with 14 bases lying between them. Germline V gene sequence: CDR1 SGHRS, CDR2 YFSETQ. The CDR3 totals 16 residues.

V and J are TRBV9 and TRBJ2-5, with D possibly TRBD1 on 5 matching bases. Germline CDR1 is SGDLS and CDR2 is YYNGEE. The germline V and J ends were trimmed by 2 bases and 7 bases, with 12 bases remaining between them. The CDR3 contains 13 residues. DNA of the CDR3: TGTGCCAGCAGCGTGGACACCCTGGGGACCCAGTACTTC. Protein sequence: CASSVDTLGTQYF.

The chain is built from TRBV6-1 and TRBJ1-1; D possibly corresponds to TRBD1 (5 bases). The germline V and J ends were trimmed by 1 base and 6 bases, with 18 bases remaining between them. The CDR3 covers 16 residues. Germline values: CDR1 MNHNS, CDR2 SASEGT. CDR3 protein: CASSEGWRGITAEAFF. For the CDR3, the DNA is TGTGCCAGCAGTGAAGGTTGGAGGGGAATAACCGCTGAAGCTTTCTTT.

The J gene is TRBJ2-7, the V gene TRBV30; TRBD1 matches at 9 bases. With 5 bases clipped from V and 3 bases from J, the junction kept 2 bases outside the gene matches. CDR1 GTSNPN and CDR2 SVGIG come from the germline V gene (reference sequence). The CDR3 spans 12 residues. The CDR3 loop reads CAWGDRDYEQYF. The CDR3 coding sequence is TGTGCCTGGGGGGACAGGGACTACGAGCAGTACTTC.

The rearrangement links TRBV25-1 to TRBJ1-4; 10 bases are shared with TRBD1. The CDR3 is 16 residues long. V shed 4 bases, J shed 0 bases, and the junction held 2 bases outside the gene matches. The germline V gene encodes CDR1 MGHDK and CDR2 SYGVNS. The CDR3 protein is CASSGGQGATNEKLFF. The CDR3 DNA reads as TGTGCCAGCAGTGGTGGACAGGGGGCAACTAATGAAAAACTGTTTTTT.

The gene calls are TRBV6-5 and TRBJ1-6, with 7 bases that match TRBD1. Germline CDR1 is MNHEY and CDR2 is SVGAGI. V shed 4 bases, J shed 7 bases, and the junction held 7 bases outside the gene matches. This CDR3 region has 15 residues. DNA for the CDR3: TGTGCCAGCAGTTTTCGACAGGGCAGCAATTCACCCCTCCACTTT. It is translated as CASSFRQGSNSPLHF.

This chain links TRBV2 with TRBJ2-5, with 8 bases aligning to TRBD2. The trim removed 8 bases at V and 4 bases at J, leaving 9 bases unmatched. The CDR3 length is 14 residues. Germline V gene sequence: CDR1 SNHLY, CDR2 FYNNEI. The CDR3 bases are TGTGCCAGCCGGCGGGAGGTTGGGCGAGAGACCCAGTACTTC. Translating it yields CASRREVGRETQYF.

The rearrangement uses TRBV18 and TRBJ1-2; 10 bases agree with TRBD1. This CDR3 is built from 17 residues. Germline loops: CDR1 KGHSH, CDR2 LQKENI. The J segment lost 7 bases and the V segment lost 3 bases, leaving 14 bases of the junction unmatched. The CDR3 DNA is TGTGCCAGCTCACCCCTGGGGACAGGGGCGTCGGTGGTTGGCTACACCTTC. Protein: CASSPLGTGASVVGYTF.

This chain's CDR3 is CATSAAETQYF. DNA of the CDR3: TGTGCCACCAGTGCCGCGGAGACCCAGTACTTC. The chain has TRBV24-1 and TRBJ2-5; D is unresolved. From germline, CDR1 is KGHDR and CDR2 SFDVKD. V was clipped by 5 bases and J by 5 bases, with 5 bases between them. CDR3 length: 11 residues.

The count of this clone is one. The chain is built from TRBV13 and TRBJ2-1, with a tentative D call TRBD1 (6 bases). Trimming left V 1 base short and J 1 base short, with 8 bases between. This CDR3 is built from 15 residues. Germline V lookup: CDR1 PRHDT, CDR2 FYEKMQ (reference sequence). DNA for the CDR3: TGTGCCAGCAGCTTAGTGCAGGGGTCCTACAATGAGCAGTTCTTC. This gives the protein CASSLVQGSYNEQFF.

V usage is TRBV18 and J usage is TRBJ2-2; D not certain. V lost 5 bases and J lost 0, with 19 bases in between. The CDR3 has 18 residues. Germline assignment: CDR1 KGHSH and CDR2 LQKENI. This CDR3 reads CASSSLLPRQPNTGELFF. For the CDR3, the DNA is TGTGCCAGCTCATCACTTCTTCCTAGGCAGCCGAACACCGGGGAGCTGTTTTTT.

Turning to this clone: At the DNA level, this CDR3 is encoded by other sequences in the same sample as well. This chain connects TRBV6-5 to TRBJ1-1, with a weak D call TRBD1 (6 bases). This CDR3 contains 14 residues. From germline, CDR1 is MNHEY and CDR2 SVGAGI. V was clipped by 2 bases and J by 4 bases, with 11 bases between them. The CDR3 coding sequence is TGTGCCAGCAGTTACCGGAGGGGGGGCACTGAAGCTTTCTTT. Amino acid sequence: CASSYRRGGTEAFF.

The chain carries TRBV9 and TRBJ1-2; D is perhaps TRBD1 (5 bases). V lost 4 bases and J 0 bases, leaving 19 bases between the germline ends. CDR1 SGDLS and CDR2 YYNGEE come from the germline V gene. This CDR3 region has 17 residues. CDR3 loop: CASSSRGGSWSNYGYTF. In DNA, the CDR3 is TGTGCCAGCAGCTCCCGCGGGGGAAGTTGGTCTAACTATGGCTACACCTTC.

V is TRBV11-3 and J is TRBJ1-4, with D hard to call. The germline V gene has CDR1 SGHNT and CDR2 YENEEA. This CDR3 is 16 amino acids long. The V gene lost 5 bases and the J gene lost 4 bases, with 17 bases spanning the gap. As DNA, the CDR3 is TGTGCCAGCAGCCCTTCCCCAGGCTCGAGTAATGAAAAACTGTTTTTT. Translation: CASSPSPGSSNEKLFF.

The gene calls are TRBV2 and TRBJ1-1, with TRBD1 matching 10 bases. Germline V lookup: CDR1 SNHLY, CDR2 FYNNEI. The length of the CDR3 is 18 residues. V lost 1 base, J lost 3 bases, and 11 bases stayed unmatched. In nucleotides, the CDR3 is TGTGCCAGCAGTGAAGGATATGGGACAGGGGAAGGGGACACTGAAGCTTTCTTT. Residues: CASSEGYGTGEGDTEAFF. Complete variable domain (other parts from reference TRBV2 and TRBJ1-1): EPEVTQTPSHQVTQMGQEVILRCVPISNHLYFYWYRQILGQKVEFLVSFYNNEISEKSEIFDDQFSVERPDGSNFTLKIRSTKLEDSAMYFCASSEGYGTGEGDTEAFFGQGTRLTVV.

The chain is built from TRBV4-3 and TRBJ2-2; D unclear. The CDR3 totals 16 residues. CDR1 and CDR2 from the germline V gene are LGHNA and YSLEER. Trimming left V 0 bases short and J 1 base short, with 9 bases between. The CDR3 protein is CASSQDRVLNTGELFF. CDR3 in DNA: TGCGCCAGCAGCCAAGATCGGGTTTTGAACACCGGGGAGCTGTTTTTT.

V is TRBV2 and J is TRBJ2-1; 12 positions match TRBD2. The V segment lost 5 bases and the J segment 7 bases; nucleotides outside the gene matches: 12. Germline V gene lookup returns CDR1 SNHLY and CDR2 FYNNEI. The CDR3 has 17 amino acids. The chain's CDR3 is CASSTPLSSGGGNEQFF. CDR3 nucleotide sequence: TGTGCCAGCAGTACTCCCTTATCTAGCGGGGGGGGGAATGAGCAGTTCTTC.

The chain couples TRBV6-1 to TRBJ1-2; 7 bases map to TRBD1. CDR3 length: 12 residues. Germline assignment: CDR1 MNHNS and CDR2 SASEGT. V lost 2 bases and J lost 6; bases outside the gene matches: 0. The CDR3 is CASSEQGDGYTF. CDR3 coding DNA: TGTGCCAGCAGTGAACAGGGGGATGGCTACACCTTC.

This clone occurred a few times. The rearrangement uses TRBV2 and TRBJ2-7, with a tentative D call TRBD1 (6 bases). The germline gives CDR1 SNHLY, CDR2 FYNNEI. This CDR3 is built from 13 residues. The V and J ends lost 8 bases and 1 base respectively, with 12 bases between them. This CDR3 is CASAQGFSYEQYF. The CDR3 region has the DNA TGTGCCAGCGCGCAGGGGTTTTCCTACGAGCAGTACTTC.

The CDR3 bases are TGTGCCAGCTCCCCGGGACTTCAAAATGAGCAGTTCTTC. Translated, it gives CASSPGLQNEQFF. This chain uses TRBV18 with TRBJ2-1, with a tentative D call TRBD2 (6 bases). From germline, CDR1 is KGHSH and CDR2 LQKENI. Trimming removed 6 bases from V and 7 bases from J, with 13 bases in between. The CDR3 has 13 amino acids.

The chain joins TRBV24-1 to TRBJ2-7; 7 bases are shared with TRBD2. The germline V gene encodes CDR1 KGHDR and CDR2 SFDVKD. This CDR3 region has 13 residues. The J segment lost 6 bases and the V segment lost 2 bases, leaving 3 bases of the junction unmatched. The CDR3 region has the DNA TGTGCCACCAGTGATTCGGGGGGTCGCGAGCAGTACTTC. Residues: CATSDSGGREQYF.